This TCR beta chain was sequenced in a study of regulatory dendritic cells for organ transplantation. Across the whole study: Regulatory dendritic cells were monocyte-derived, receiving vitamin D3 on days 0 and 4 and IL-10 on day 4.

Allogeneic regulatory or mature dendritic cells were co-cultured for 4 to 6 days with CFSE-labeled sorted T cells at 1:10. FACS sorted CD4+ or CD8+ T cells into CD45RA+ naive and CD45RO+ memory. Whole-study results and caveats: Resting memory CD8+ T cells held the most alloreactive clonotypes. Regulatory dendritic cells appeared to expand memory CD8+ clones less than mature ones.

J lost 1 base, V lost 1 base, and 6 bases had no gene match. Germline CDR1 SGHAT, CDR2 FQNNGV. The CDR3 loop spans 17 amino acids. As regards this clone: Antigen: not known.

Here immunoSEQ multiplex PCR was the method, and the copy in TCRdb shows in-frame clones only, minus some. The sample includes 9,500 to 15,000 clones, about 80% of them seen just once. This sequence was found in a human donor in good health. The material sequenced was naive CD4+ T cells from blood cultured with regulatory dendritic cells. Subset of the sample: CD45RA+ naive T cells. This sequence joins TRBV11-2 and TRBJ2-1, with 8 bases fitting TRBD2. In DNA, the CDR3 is TGTGCCAGCAGCTTAGGGCCGGGGGGGGTTTCCTACAATGAGCAGTTCTTC. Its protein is CASSLGPGGVSYNEQFF.